This T cell receptor beta chain is from a study of metastatic and nonmetastatic thyroid tumors. Whole-study findings and limits: Significantly higher TCR beta diversity was reportedly seen in malignant thyroid tumors than benign nodules, in blood and tumor.

Every patient was untreated before thyroid surgery. At least ten counts were recorded for this clone. Antigen unknown. Germline CDR1 LNHDA, CDR2 SQIVND (reference sequence). The CDR3 has 14 amino acids. Between the trimmed V and J ends, which lost 6 bases and 5 bases, there was a span of 17 bases. TCRdb called clones again from the PCR reads with MiXCR. In the table there are around 34,000 clones, about a fifth of which are singletons. The material sequenced was tumor tissue. This TCR was sampled from a male donor with papillary thyroid cancer or a benign thyroid nodule (not recorded which). Some clones in this sample may be carry-over from other donors' samples. The rearrangement uses TRBV19 and TRBJ2-7; D may correspond to TRBD1 or TRBD2 (5 bases each). In DNA form, the CDR3 reads TGTGCCAGTAGGAACACCGGGACGACCGACGAGCAGTACTTC. It translates to CASRNTGTTDEQYF.